The rows below give T cell receptor beta chains drawn from one sample of a study of identical twins. TCRdb passed the 5' RACE reads through MiXCR, listing each CDR3 protein once. The sample consists of about 460,000 distinct CDR3 sequences, approximately 14% of them appearing once. The same data also contributed to another study, on yellow fever vaccine responses in identical twins.

Sequencing was performed on CD4+ T cells sorted from blood. These receptors all stem from a young woman in good health. The CDR3 runs from the conserved cysteine through the conserved F or W. A D gene is named only where the DNA matches it firmly. Clone size is given for some rows only: seen once, a few or many times, or a class if the clone is expanded.

CDR3: CASKLTGTRRPLHF
DNA: TGTGCCAGCAAGCTAACCGGGACACGGAGACCCCTCCACTTT
size: few
D: NA
J: TRBJ1-6
V: TRBV6-1
length: 14

CDR3: CASSPPVGLAGLGETQYF
DNA: TGCGCCAGCAGCCCACCTGTCGGACTAGCGGGACTGGGAGAGACCCAGTACTTC
size: NA
D: TRBD2
J: TRBJ2-5
V: TRBV4-1
length: 18

CDR3: CATSRDDIGYTF
DNA: TGTGCCACCAGCAGAGATGACATTGGCTACACCTTC
size: NA
D: NA
J: TRBJ1-2
V: TRBV15
length: 12

CDR3: CATTRKSDGTYEQYF
DNA: TGTGCCACCACTCGTAAGTCGGACGGTACCTACGAGCAGTACTTC
size: NA
D: NA
J: TRBJ2-7
V: TRBV24-1
length: 15

CDR3: CSARQFDYEQYF
DNA: TGCAGCGCAAGGCAGTTTGACTACGAGCAGTACTTC
size: NA
D: NA
J: TRBJ2-7
V: TRBV29-1
length: 12

CDR3: CSALGQGAVEQYF
DNA: TGCAGTGCCCTGGGACAGGGGGCTGTTGAGCAGTACTTC
size: few
D: TRBD1
J: TRBJ2-7
V: TRBV20-1
length: 13

CDR3: CASSFGGRPTDTQYF
DNA: TGCGCCAGCAGCTTCGGGGGACGGCCCACAGATACGCAGTATTTT
size: NA
D: NA
J: TRBJ2-3
V: TRBV5-1
length: 15

CDR3: CASKWTGDFYGYTF
DNA: TGCGCCAGCAAATGGACAGGGGACTTTTATGGCTACACCTTC
size: many
D: TRBD1
J: TRBJ1-2
V: TRBV5-1
length: 14

CDR3: CASSLNRGMGEQYF
DNA: TGCGCCAGCAGCTTGAATCGGGGAATGGGCGAGCAGTACTTC
size: few
D: NA
J: TRBJ2-7
V: TRBV5-1
length: 14

CDR3: CASSFSQRGRVTPTKETQYF
DNA: TGTGCCAGCAGCTTCTCTCAGCGGGGGCGAGTCACTCCAACTAAAGAGACCCAGTACTTC
size: few
D: TRBD2
J: TRBJ2-5
V: TRBV11-1
length: 20

CDR3: CSGFTGIETQYF
DNA: TGCAGCGGGTTTACAGGGATAGAGACCCAGTACTTC
size: NA
D: NA
J: TRBJ2-5
V: TRBV29-1
length: 12